This T cell receptor (beta chain) was found in a study of cytotoxic CD8 clonotypes in ibrutinib-treated CLL. Overall study context: It was after a median approximately twelve months of treatment, range 6 to 36, that response samples were taken.

General study results and limits: Patients had baseline clonality above age-matched healthy donors, and this clonality moved with circulating CD8+ T-cell counts. Public clonotypes occurred uncommonly; on treatment, they contracted or remained stable.

The CDR3 consists of 13 residues. Germline CDR1 and CDR2: MNHNS and SASEGT. V lost 8 bases and J 3 bases, leaving 11 bases between the germline ends. As for this clone: The antigen remains undetermined.

Only in-frame clones appear in the TCRdb table, and some are missing; sequencing was by immunoSEQ multiplex PCR. The sample lists about 200,000 clones, 60% to 80% occurring once. This TCR came from a human donor with chronic lymphocytic leukemia. This specimen was PBMCs, taken after 12 months of ibrutinib treatment. J is TRBJ2-1 and V is TRBV6-1; D gene unclear. The DNA for the CDR3 is TGTGCCAGCGCTAGTTTTTACTACAATGAGCAGTTCTTC. Translated, it gives CASASFYYNEQFF.